The source of this TCR beta chain is a study of blood T cell repertoires in COVID-19. The CDR3 spans 14 residues. Trimming cost V 8 bases and J 2 bases, with 15 bases left between them. Germline CDR1 reads GTSNPN; CDR2 reads SVGIG (reference sequence). Ages ranged from about 18 to 89 years, with residence in under 25 US areas. Self-reported history from a screening survey and questionnaire set each donor's cohort. Donors in Cohort 3 counted as recovered after two negative PCRs, clearance, or symptom resolution. The assay was immunoSEQ multiplex PCR, and TCRdb's table has in-frame clones only and misses some. Of approximately 290,000 clones detected, 70% to 90% appear once; the ten largest clones hold around 4.5%.

Sequenced sample: PBMCs or T cells enriched from blood (not recorded which). J is TRBJ2-2 and V is TRBV30; D gene unclear. The source of this sequence is a woman in her 30s who had recovered from COVID-19. DNA for the CDR3: TGTGCCGAAGCGAGAGGCCTCAACACCGGGGAGCTGTTTTTT. It translates to CAEARGLNTGELFF. Drawing the rest from reference TRBV30 and TRBJ2-2, the complete variable domain is SQTIHQWPATLVQPVGSPLSLECTVEGTSNPNLYWYRQAAGRGLQLLFYSVGIGQISSEVPQNLSASRPQDRQFILSSKKLLLSDSGFYLCAEARGLNTGELFFGEGSRLTVL.